This T cell receptor (beta chain) was found in a study of blood T cells in healthy people across ages (dated by TCRdb to the mid-2010s). At the level of the whole study: In model experiments, template switching captured about one uniquely barcoded TCR beta cDNA molecule for every two T cells. Using deep sequencing normalized with unique cDNA molecular identifiers, the study measured how TCR beta repertoire diversity changes with age. Four age groups were formed from the donors: young (average approximately 16 years), middle-aged (approximately 41), aged (roughly 58) and long-lived (less than 85). To avoid experimental bias, donors of different ages were distributed randomly across sequencing lanes. The study analyzed two additional independent replicas of 1 million unique cDNA reads from the same blood draw for two donors, one aged 18 to 29 and one aged 80 or older.

Study-wide conclusions, independent of this receptor: Because donor CMV infection status was unknown, age-related changes in expanded clonotypes were potentially confounded. Compared with the aged group, more naive CD4+ T cells, fewer expanded clones and increased TCR diversity were shown by the long-lived group, suggesting age selection. As age increased, observed TCR beta diversity per million T cells dropped in a roughly linear way, and a significant reduction was already evident by age approximately 40. Because profiling used bulk unsorted PBMCs, naive and antigen-experienced compartments could not be compared conclusively. Estimates of total diversity based on one million sequenced T cells were regarded as lower bounds and as underestimates. The percentage of naive T cells measured by flow cytometry correlated strongly with observed TCR beta diversity.

The method was 5' RACE. Sequencing relied on an Illumina HiSeq 2500. A second PCR of roughly 6 to 11 cycles was performed with a sample-barcoded 5' primer and a J-beta primer mix. A template-switch 5' adaptor carrying 12 random nucleotides introduced a unique molecular identifier onto each TCR beta cDNA molecule. At least 2.5 million CDR3-containing paired-end reads were obtained from each sample. All of the RNA was converted into first-strand cDNA using the Mint cDNA synthesis kit, with a TRBC-specific oligonucleotide serving as the primer. All cDNA was treated with uracil-DNA glycosylase and then went through a first 18-cycle PCR with the universal primers M1SS and BC2_uni_R. In the original analysis: Each sample was normalized by randomly selecting 1 million high-quality reads, each carrying a distinct molecular identifier. Instead of being binned into consensus sequences, reads that shared molecular identifiers were thrown out. MiTCR, with a Q25 quality threshold and the strictest error-elimination algorithm, was used for CDR3 identification, clonotype clustering and error correction. A nonparametric unseen species model with Euler transformation was used to estimate a lower bound on total TCR beta diversity. TCRdb ran its own pipeline on the public reads, namely fastp trimming at Q25 and MiXCR clone calling, and kept in-frame beta chains. Identical CDR3 protein sequences are pooled into one entry, listed with their most common genes and DNA. It is TCRdb's table, rather than the study itself, that gives the V and J calls and clone size. The sample has some 880,000 distinct CDR3 sequences on record, 35% to 40% of them singletons. Jointly, the top ten make up 13% of the sample.

The 39 donors, aged 6 to 90 years, were systemically healthy Caucasian individuals from Russia. Approximately 9.7 milliliters of peripheral blood were drawn from each donor into EDTA-treated Vacutainer tubes. Ficoll-Paque density-gradient centrifugation was used to isolate PBMCs, with at least 6.5 million per sample. Trizol reagent was used to extract total RNA from PBMCs, with at least 5 micrograms per sample. For every donor, an aliquot of PBMCs went through flow cytometry to measure the percentages of naive CD45RAhigh/CD27high T cells. In regard to this clonotype: This receptor's antigen is unknown. Base qualities are not recorded, but no much larger clone differs from it by a single base.

Inclusive of the bounding cysteine and phenylalanine, the CDR3 is 18 residues long. The DNA shown is the 54-base CDR3, in frame from base 1. As encoded in the germline V gene (reference sequence), CDR1 is MNHEY while CDR2 is SMNVEV. V is cut back by 2 bases and J by 1 base, with 13 bases in the junction unmatched. The sample taken for sequencing was blood. The sequence was collected from a man between 18 and 35 years old in good health. The V and J genes are TRBV27 and TRBJ2-7; 8 bases in the junction line up with TRBD2. Read as DNA, the sequence is TGTGCCAGCAGTTTAAATCAGGGGACCGGGAGGGTATCCTACGAGCAGTACTTC. This gives the protein CASSLNQGTGRVSYEQYF.